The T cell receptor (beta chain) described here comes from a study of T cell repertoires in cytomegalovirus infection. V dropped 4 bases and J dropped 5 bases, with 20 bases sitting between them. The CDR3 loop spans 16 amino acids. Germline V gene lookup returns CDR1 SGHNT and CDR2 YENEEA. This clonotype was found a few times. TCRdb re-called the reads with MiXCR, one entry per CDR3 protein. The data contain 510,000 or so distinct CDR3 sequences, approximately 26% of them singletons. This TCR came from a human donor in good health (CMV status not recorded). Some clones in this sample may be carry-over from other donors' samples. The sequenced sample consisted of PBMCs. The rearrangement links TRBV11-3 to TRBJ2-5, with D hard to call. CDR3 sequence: CASSSKADFDRETQYF. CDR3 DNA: TGTGCCAGCAGCTCCAAGGCGGATTTTGACCGGGAGACCCAGTACTTC.